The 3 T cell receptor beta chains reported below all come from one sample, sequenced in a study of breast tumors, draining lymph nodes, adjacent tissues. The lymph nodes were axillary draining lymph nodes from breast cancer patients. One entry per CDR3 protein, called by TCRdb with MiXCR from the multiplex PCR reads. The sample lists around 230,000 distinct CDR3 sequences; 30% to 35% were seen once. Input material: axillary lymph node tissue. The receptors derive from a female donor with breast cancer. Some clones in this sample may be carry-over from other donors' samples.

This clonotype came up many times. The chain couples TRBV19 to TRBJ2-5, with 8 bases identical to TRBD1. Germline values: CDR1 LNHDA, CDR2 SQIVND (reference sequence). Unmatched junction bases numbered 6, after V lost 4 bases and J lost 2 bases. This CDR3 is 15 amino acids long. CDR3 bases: TGTGCCAGTAGTACTCGGACAGGGCGGCAAGAGACCCAGTACTTC. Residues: CASSTRTGRQETQYF. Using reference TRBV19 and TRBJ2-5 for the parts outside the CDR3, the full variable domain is DGGITQSPKYLFRKEGQNVTLSCEQNLNHDAMYWYRQDPGQGLRLIYYSQIVNDFQKGDIAEGYSVSREKKESFPLTVTSAQKNPTAFYLCASSTRTGRQETQYFGPGTRLLVL.

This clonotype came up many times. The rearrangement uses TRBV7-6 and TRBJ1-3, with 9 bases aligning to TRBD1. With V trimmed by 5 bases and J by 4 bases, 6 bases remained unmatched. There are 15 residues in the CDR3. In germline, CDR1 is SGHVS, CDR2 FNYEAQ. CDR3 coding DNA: TGTGCCAGCAGCCCAGGGACAGGGCCAGGAAACACCATATATTTT. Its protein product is CASSPGTGPGNTIYF.

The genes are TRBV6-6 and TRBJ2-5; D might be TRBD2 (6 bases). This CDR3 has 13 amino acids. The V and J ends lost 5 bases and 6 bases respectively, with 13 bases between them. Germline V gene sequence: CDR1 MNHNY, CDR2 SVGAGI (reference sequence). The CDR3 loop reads CASSHPGVQTQYF. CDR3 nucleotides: TGTGCCAGCAGTCACCCGGGGGTTCAGACCCAGTACTTC.